Included here is one T cell receptor beta chain sequence, with context. What it binds is unknown. This specimen belongs to a study of cytomegalovirus exposure and HLA in healthy donors. Study overall: Earlier, 180 million or so T cells were analyzed, and about 120 million unique TCR beta sequences were found among them. Notes on the study in general: Some V segments could not be told apart, so they were left out, TRBV6-2 and TRBV6-3 among them. Sequencing had likely introduced a cluster of highly shared sequence variants as an artifact.

V was pared by 7 bases and J by 4 bases, with 15 bases of the junction left unmatched. CDR3 length equals 17 residues. In germline, CDR1 is LNHDA, CDR2 SQIVND (reference sequence). 60 Vbeta and 13 Jbeta primers were used in PCR. The table came from immunoSEQ multiplex PCR; TCRdb's copy has only in-frame clones and leaves some out. The sample has around 150,000 clones; around 80% are singletons. The sequenced material came from PBMCs. The chain is built from TRBV19 and TRBJ1-2, with TRBD1 matching 10 bases. This clonotype was sampled from a man aged 45-65 years in good health and CMV-seropositive. The CDR3 here is CASNPFARGQGIYGYTF. DNA for the CDR3: TGTGCCAGTAACCCCTTCGCGCGGGGACAGGGGATCTATGGCTACACCTTC.